The clone carrying this TCR beta chain turned up a few times. As yet, its antigen is unknown. Next came a second PCR, run for about 7 to 12 cycles, which used a sample-barcoded 5' primer along with a J-beta primer mix. Each CDR3 protein is one row after TCRdb ran MiXCR on the 5' RACE reads. Among about 970,000 distinct CDR3 sequences listed, about 51% were seen once. Every donor provided ten milliliters of peripheral blood. Per sample, no less than 5 micrograms of total RNA were extracted. This sample stems from a study of blood T cells in healthy people across ages. Notes on the study in general: While age rose, TCR beta diversity per million T cells dropped in a roughly linear way. Unsorted PBMCs prevented conclusive naive versus antigen-experienced comparison.

This clonotype was obtained from a woman aged 55-69 years in good health. The sample taken for sequencing was blood.

CDR3 loop: CASSLHRMNTEAFF. The CDR3 bases are TGTGCCAGCAGTTTGCACAGAATGAACACTGAAGCTTTCTTT. The V gene is TRBV28, the J gene TRBJ1-1; D ambiguous. V shed 3 bases and J shed 0 bases, with 8 bases lying between them. Germline V CDR1 and CDR2: MDHEN, SYDVKM. This CDR3 is 14 amino acids long.